A selection of T cell receptor beta chains follows, all from one sample in a study of T cell responses to AZD1222 COVID-19 vaccine. The method was immunoSEQ multiplex PCR; TCRdb's version includes in-frame clones alone and lacks a portion of them. Of about 100,000 clones in the sample, around 90% were seen once. This specimen was peripheral blood, taken 28 days after the second AZD1222 dose. These receptors all stem from an adult who received the AZD1222 COVID-19 vaccine. Both conserved end residues are part of each CDR3. A D gene is named only where the DNA matches it firmly. Clone size is given for some rows only: seen once, a few or many times, or a class if the clone is expanded.

abundance: -; v_gene: TRBV7-9; j_gene: TRBJ2-2; d_gene: TRBD2; CDR3nt: TGTGCCAGCAGCTCGGGACTAGGATCTTCCGGGGAGCTGTTTTTT; CDR3aa: CASSSGLGSSGELFF
abundance: -; v_gene: TRBV12-3/TRBV12-4; j_gene: TRBJ2-3; d_gene: -; CDR3nt: TGTGCCAGCAGTTTGGACAGCGGAGATACGCAGTATTTT; CDR3aa: CASSLDSGDTQYF
abundance: -; v_gene: TRBV28; j_gene: TRBJ2-2; d_gene: -; CDR3nt: TGTGCCAGCAGTTTTAACACCGGGGAGCTGTTTTTT; CDR3aa: CASSFNTGELFF
abundance: -; v_gene: TRBV4-1; j_gene: TRBJ1-1; d_gene: -; CDR3nt: TGCGCCAGCAGCTCTGGGACGTTGAACACTGAAGCTTTCTTT; CDR3aa: CASSSGTLNTEAFF
abundance: -; v_gene: TRBV24-1; j_gene: TRBJ2-3; d_gene: -; CDR3nt: TGTGCCACCAGTGATTTTCTACGACTGGGCTCTAGCACAGATACGCAGTATTTT; CDR3aa: CATSDFLRLGSSTDTQYF
abundance: few; v_gene: TRBV19; j_gene: TRBJ1-2; d_gene: -; CDR3nt: TGTGCCAGTAGTGCGGGGGTCGACTATGGCTACACCTTC; CDR3aa: CASSAGVDYGYTF
abundance: -; v_gene: TRBV27; j_gene: TRBJ2-1; d_gene: TRBD2; CDR3nt: TGTGCCAGCAGTTACCTACTAGGGGAGGGGTACAATGAGCAGTTCTTC; CDR3aa: CASSYLLGEGYNEQFF
abundance: -; v_gene: TRBV4-1; j_gene: TRBJ1-5; d_gene: TRBD1; CDR3nt: TGCGCCAGCAGCCAAGGTCCTACAGGGGGTCAGGATCAGCCCCAGCATTTT; CDR3aa: CASSQGPTGGQDQPQHF
abundance: -; v_gene: TRBV30; j_gene: TRBJ1-2; d_gene: -; CDR3nt: TGTGCCTGGAGTGGAGGGGGATACCGGAGCTATGGCTACACCTTC; CDR3aa: CAWSGGGYRSYGYTF
abundance: -; v_gene: TRBV5-6; j_gene: TRBJ1-3; d_gene: TRBD1; CDR3nt: TGTGCCAGCGAAGGACAGGGGGCGTCTGGAAACACCATATATTTT; CDR3aa: CASEGQGASGNTIYF
abundance: -; v_gene: TRBV2; j_gene: TRBJ1-1; d_gene: -; CDR3nt: TGTGCCGGAAAGGGGGTGAACACTGAAGCTTTCTTT; CDR3aa: CAGKGVNTEAFF
abundance: -; v_gene: TRBV7-2; j_gene: TRBJ2-2; d_gene: -; CDR3nt: TGTGCCAGCAGCTTAAACACGGGGAGGGAGCTGTTTTTT; CDR3aa: CASSLNTGRELFF
abundance: -; v_gene: TRBV5-6; j_gene: TRBJ2-1; d_gene: TRBD1; CDR3nt: TGTGCCAGCAGCACTGGTGGGGGGACAGGAAACGACAATGAGCAGTTCTTC; CDR3aa: CASSTGGGTGNDNEQFF
abundance: -; v_gene: TRBV5-1; j_gene: TRBJ1-3; d_gene: -; CDR3nt: TGCGCCAGCAGCTTGGAACAGGGAGGAAACACCATATATTTT; CDR3aa: CASSLEQGGNTIYF
abundance: -; v_gene: TRBV28; j_gene: TRBJ2-1; d_gene: -; CDR3nt: TGTGCATCTAAACAGGGTTCGCCCCTAAACAAGCAGTTCTTC; CDR3aa: CASKQGSPLNKQFF
abundance: -; v_gene: TRBV5-8; j_gene: TRBJ1-5; d_gene: -; CDR3nt: TGTGCCAGCAGTCCCCGGGGCCCCCAGGGTCTAGGCCAGCCCCAGCATTTT; CDR3aa: CASSPRGPQGLGQPQHF
abundance: -; v_gene: TRBV5-6; j_gene: TRBJ1-5; d_gene: TRBD1; CDR3nt: TGTGCCAGCAGCTGGGACAGGGGATGCAATCAGCCCCAGCATTTT; CDR3aa: CASSWDRGCNQPQHF
abundance: -; v_gene: TRBV5-6; j_gene: TRBJ1-3; d_gene: -; CDR3nt: TGTGCCAGCAGCTACTATTACTCTGGAAACACCATATATTTT; CDR3aa: CASSYYYSGNTIYF
abundance: -; v_gene: TRBV21-1; j_gene: TRBJ1-2; d_gene: -; CDR3nt: TGTGCCAGCAGCATTTGGGGCGACTATGGCTACACCTTC; CDR3aa: CASSIWGDYGYTF
abundance: -; v_gene: TRBV2; j_gene: TRBJ1-1; d_gene: -; CDR3nt: TGTGCCAGCAGTAAAATGTCCCTCTCCGGGACTGAAGCTTTCTTT; CDR3aa: CASSKMSLSGTEAFF
abundance: -; v_gene: TRBV10-2; j_gene: TRBJ2-1; d_gene: -; CDR3nt: TGCGCCAGCAGTGGGGATGAGGCCGGCACCTACAATGAGCAGTTCTTC; CDR3aa: CASSGDEAGTYNEQFF
abundance: -; v_gene: TRBV27; j_gene: TRBJ1-6; d_gene: -; CDR3nt: TGTGCCAGCAGCCAACTTGGACACCTTAATTCACCCCTCCACTTT; CDR3aa: CASSQLGHLNSPLHF
abundance: -; v_gene: TRBV7-2; j_gene: TRBJ2-1; d_gene: TRBD2; CDR3nt: TGTGCCAGCAGCTCAACTAGCGGGGCCTACAATGAGCAGTTCTTC; CDR3aa: CASSSTSGAYNEQFF
abundance: -; v_gene: TRBV28; j_gene: TRBJ1-5; d_gene: -; CDR3nt: TGTGCCAGCAGCCCCTCCGCCTTAGGCAATCAGCCCCAGCATTTT; CDR3aa: CASSPSALGNQPQHF
abundance: -; v_gene: TRBV5-1; j_gene: TRBJ1-5; d_gene: -; CDR3nt: TGCGCCAGCAGCATTGGACTCCAGGCAGGACAGCCCCAGCATTTT; CDR3aa: CASSIGLQAGQPQHF
abundance: -; v_gene: TRBV6-5; j_gene: TRBJ1-2; d_gene: -; CDR3nt: TGTGCCAGCAGTTACGGTCCTTATGGCTACACCTTC; CDR3aa: CASSYGPYGYTF
abundance: -; v_gene: TRBV27; j_gene: TRBJ1-1; d_gene: -; CDR3nt: TGTGCCAGCAGTTTCAACAGGGCCACTGAAGCTTTCTTT; CDR3aa: CASSFNRATEAFF
abundance: -; v_gene: TRBV6-2/TRBV6-3; j_gene: TRBJ2-5; d_gene: -; CDR3nt: TGTGCCAGCAGTTATAGCTATCCGCCTCAAGAGACCCAGTACTTC; CDR3aa: CASSYSYPPQETQYF
abundance: -; v_gene: TRBV30; j_gene: TRBJ2-5; d_gene: -; CDR3nt: TGTGCCTGGAGTCCCAGGCCGGAGCGGCACCAAGAGACCCAGTACTTC; CDR3aa: CAWSPRPERHQETQYF
abundance: -; v_gene: TRBV5-5; j_gene: TRBJ1-6; d_gene: -; CDR3nt: TGTGCCAGCACCTCCCCGTTCCAGGGTAATTCACCCCTCCACTTT; CDR3aa: CASTSPFQGNSPLHF
abundance: once; v_gene: TRBV19; j_gene: TRBJ2-7; d_gene: -; CDR3nt: TGTGCCAGCAGGCAAGGGCTCTCCTACGAGCAGTACTTC; CDR3aa: CASRQGLSYEQYF
abundance: -; v_gene: TRBV29-1; j_gene: TRBJ1-4; d_gene: TRBD1; CDR3nt: TGCAGCGTTCTGGAACGACCGGGACAGCGAACTCAGACGGGCGTAGAAAAACTGTTTTTT; CDR3aa: CSVLERPGQRTQTGVEKLFF
abundance: -; v_gene: TRBV6-5; j_gene: TRBJ2-7; d_gene: TRBD1; CDR3nt: TGTGCCAGCAGCCCCGGGACAGCGATCTACGAGCAGTACTTC; CDR3aa: CASSPGTAIYEQYF
abundance: -; v_gene: TRBV19; j_gene: TRBJ1-5; d_gene: TRBD1; CDR3nt: TGTGCCAGTAGTATTATGTCGACAGGGAGGAACCAGCCCCAGCATTTT; CDR3aa: CASSIMSTGRNQPQHF
abundance: -; v_gene: TRBV15; j_gene: TRBJ1-1; d_gene: -; CDR3nt: TGTGCCACCGGGGACTGGGAAACTGAAGCTTTCTTT; CDR3aa: CATGDWETEAFF
abundance: once; v_gene: TRBV4-2; j_gene: TRBJ1-4; d_gene: -; CDR3nt: TGTGCCAGCAGCCAATGGGGAACTGGGGCGGGTAATGAAAAACTGTTTTTT; CDR3aa: CASSQWGTGAGNEKLFF
abundance: -; v_gene: TRBV13; j_gene: TRBJ1-3; d_gene: -; CDR3nt: TGTGCCAGCAGGATAGAGGGTGGGGACACCATATATTTT; CDR3aa: CASRIEGGDTIYF
abundance: -; v_gene: TRBV6-5; j_gene: TRBJ2-5; d_gene: TRBD1; CDR3nt: TGTGCCAGCAGTTACCACAGGGGCCAAGAGACCCAGTACTTC; CDR3aa: CASSYHRGQETQYF
abundance: once; v_gene: TRBV3-1/TRBV3-2; j_gene: TRBJ2-2; d_gene: -; CDR3nt: TGTGCCAGCAGCCAAGGGGGAACACTCATGTCGGGGGAGCTGTTTTTT; CDR3aa: CASSQGGTLMSGELFF
abundance: -; v_gene: TRBV14; j_gene: TRBJ2-7; d_gene: -; CDR3nt: TGTGCCAGCAGCCAACTTCGACTGGACTCCTACGAGCAGTACTTC; CDR3aa: CASSQLRLDSYEQYF
abundance: -; v_gene: TRBV5-1; j_gene: TRBJ1-3; d_gene: -; CDR3nt: TGCGCCAGCAGCTACGAGACAGGAGCTATCTCTGGAAACACCATATATTTT; CDR3aa: CASSYETGAISGNTIYF
abundance: -; v_gene: TRBV7-9; j_gene: TRBJ2-7; d_gene: -; CDR3nt: TGTGCCAGCAGCTTAGCGGTCGGGTTACAATCGGGCGAGCAGTACTTC; CDR3aa: CASSLAVGLQSGEQYF
abundance: -; v_gene: TRBV3-1/TRBV3-2; j_gene: TRBJ2-7; d_gene: -; CDR3nt: TGTGCCAGCAGTCCTACAGTCGAACAGTACTTC; CDR3aa: CASSPTVEQYF
abundance: -; v_gene: TRBV6-5; j_gene: TRBJ1-1; d_gene: -; CDR3nt: TGTGCCAGCAGTAATCAGGGAGCTGAAGCTTTCTTT; CDR3aa: CASSNQGAEAFF
abundance: -; v_gene: TRBV7-9; j_gene: TRBJ2-7; d_gene: TRBD2; CDR3nt: TGTGCCAGCAGCACTCTGGTGCGGGAGGACTACGAGCAGTACTTC; CDR3aa: CASSTLVREDYEQYF
abundance: -; v_gene: TRBV19; j_gene: TRBJ2-5; d_gene: -; CDR3nt: TGTGCCAGCGCTCAGAGCAGAACACAAGAGACCCAGTACTTC; CDR3aa: CASAQSRTQETQYF
abundance: -; v_gene: TRBV3-1/TRBV3-2; j_gene: TRBJ2-1; d_gene: -; CDR3nt: TGTGCCAGCAGCCAAGATGTGGGGGTGGACTCCTACAATGAGCAGTTCTTC; CDR3aa: CASSQDVGVDSYNEQFF
abundance: once; v_gene: TRBV13; j_gene: TRBJ1-1; d_gene: TRBD1; CDR3nt: TGTGCCAGCAGCTACGGGACAGGGGACACTGAAGCTTTCTTT; CDR3aa: CASSYGTGDTEAFF
abundance: -; v_gene: TRBV6-5; j_gene: TRBJ2-5; d_gene: TRBD1; CDR3nt: TGTGCCAGCAGTTACGGGACAGGGGGACAAGAGACCCAGTACTTC; CDR3aa: CASSYGTGGQETQYF
abundance: -; v_gene: TRBV20-1; j_gene: TRBJ1-6; d_gene: TRBD1; CDR3nt: TGCAGTGCTAGTAGGCAGGGGGGATATTCACCCCTCCACTTT; CDR3aa: CSASRQGGYSPLHF